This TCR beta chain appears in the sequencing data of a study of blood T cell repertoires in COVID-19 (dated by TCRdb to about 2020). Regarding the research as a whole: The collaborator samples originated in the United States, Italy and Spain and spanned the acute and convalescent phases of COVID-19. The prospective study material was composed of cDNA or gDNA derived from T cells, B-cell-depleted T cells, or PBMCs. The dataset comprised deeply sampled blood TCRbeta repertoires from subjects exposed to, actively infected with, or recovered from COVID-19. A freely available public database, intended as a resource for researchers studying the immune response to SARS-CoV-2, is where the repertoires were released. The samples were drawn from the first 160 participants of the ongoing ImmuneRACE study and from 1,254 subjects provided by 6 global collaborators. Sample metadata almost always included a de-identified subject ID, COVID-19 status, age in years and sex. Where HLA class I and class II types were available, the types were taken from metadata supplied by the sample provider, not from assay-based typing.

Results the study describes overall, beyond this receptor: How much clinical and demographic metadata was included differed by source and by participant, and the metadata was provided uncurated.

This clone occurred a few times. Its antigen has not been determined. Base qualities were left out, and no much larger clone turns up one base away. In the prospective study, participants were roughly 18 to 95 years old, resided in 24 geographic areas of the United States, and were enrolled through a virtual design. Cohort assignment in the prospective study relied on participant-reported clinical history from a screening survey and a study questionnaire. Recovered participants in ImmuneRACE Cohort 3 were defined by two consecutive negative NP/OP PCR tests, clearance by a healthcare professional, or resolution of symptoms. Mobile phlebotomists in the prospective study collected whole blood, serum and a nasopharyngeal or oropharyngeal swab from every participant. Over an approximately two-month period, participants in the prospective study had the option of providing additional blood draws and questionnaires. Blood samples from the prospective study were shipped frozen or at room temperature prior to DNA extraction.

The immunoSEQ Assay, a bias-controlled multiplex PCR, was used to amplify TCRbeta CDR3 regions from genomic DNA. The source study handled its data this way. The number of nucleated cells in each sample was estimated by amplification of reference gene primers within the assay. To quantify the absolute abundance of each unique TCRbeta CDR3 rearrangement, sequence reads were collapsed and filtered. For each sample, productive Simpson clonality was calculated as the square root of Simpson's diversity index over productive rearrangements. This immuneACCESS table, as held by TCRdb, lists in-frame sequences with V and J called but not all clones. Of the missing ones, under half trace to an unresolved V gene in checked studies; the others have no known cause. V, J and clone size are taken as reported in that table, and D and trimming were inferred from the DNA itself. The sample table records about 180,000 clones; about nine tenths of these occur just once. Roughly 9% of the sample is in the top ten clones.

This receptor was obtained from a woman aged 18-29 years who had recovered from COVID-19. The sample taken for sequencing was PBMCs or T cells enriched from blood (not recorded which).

The nucleotide sequence is TGTGCCAGCAGTAGGACAGGGCATGAAAAACTGTTTTTT. This codes for CASSRTGHEKLFF. This chain is built from TRBV6-5 and TRBJ1-4, with 8 junctional bases fitting TRBD1. From its cysteine to its phenylalanine, the CDR3 spans 13 amino acids. This entry keeps only the CDR3 DNA: 39 bases, framed from base 1. In the germline V gene, CDR1 corresponds to MNHEY and CDR2 to SVGAGI. Trimming takes 5 bases off V and 6 bases off J; junction bases not matched to a gene: 2.